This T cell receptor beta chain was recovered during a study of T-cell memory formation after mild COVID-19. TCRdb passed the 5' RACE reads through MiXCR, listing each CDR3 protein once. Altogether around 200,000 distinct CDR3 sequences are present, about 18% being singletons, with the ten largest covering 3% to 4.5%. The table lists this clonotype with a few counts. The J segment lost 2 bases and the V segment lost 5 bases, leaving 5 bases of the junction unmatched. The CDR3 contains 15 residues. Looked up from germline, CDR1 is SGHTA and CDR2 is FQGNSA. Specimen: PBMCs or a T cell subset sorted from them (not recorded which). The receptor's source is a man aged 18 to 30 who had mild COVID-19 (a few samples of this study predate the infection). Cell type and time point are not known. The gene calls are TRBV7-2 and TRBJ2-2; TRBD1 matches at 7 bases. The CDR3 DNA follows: TGTGCCAGCAGCGAGACAGGGTTCAACACCGGGGAGCTGTTTTTT. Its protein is CASSETGFNTGELFF.